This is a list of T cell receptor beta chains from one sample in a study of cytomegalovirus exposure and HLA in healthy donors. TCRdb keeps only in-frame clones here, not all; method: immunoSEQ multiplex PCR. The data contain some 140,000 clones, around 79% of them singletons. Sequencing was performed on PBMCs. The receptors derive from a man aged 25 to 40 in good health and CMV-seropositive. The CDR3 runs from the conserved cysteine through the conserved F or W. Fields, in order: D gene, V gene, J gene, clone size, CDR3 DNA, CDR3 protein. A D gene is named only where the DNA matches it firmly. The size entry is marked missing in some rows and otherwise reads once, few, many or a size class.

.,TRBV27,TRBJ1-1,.,TGTGCCAGCAGTTTGGGAGGGCCGAACACTGAAGCTTTCTTT,CASSLGGPNTEAFF
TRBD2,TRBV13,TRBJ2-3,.,TGTGCCAGCAGCCCGCGGGGAGGGCGCACAGATACGCAGTATTTT,CASSPRGGRTDTQYF
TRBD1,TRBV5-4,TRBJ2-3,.,TGTGCCAGCAGCTTGCAACAGGGGGCTTATGGAGATACGCAGTATTTT,CASSLQQGAYGDTQYF
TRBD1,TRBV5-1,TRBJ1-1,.,TGCGCCAGCGCGGGACAGGGATTGAACACTGAAGCTTTCTTT,CASAGQGLNTEAFF
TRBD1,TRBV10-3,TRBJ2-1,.,TGTGCCATCAGGGCCGGGACAGGGGACTACAATGAGCAGTTCTTC,CAIRAGTGDYNEQFF
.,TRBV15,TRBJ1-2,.,TGTGCCACCAGCAGAGAACAGGCCGGCTACACCTTC,CATSREQAGYTF
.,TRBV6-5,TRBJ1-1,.,TGTGCCAGCAGTTACTCGCCCGGTCCCCGGAACACTGAAGCTTTCTTT,CASSYSPGPRNTEAFF
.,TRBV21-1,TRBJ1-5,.,TGTGCCAGCAGCCGGGACAGGGCTTCTCAGCCCCAGCATTTT,CASSRDRASQPQHF
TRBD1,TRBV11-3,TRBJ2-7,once,TGTGCCAGCGACGGACAGGGGACCTACGAGCAGTACTTC,CASDGQGTYEQYF
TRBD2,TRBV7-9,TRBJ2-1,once,TGTGCCAGCAGGCCGGGGAGTAGCGGGGGTAGCTCCTACAATGAGCAGTTCTTC,CASRPGSSGGSSYNEQFF
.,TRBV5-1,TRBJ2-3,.,TGCGCCAGCAGCTTGGGATCCTACGCAGATACGCAGTATTTT,CASSLGSYADTQYF
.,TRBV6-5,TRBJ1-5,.,TGTGCCAGCAGTTACTCGGGACACCGCAATCAGCCCCAGCATTTT,CASSYSGHRNQPQHF
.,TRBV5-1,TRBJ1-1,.,TGCGCCAGCAGCCTTGACAGGAACACTGAAGCTTTCTTT,CASSLDRNTEAFF
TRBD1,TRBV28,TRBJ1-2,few,TGTGCCAGCAGCCGCGGACAGGGGGCCTGGGGCTACACCTTC,CASSRGQGAWGYTF
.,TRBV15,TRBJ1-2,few,TGTGCCACCAGCAGAGATATGGCAGGAGGCCACTATGGCTACACCTTC,CATSRDMAGGHYGYTF
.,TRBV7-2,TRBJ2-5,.,TGTGCCAGCAGCCGAGAGACCCAGTACTTC,CASSRETQYF
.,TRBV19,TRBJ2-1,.,TGTGCCAGTCGGTATCCAGCGCCGAACAATGAGCAGTTCTTC,CASRYPAPNNEQFF
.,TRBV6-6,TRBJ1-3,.,TGTGCCAGCAGTTATAGAGGGAGCTCTGGAAACACCATATATTTT,CASSYRGSSGNTIYF
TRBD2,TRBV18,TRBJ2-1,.,TGTGCCAGCTCACCCAATGACTTGATAGCGGGAAAAAATGAGCAGTTCTTC,CASSPNDLIAGKNEQFF
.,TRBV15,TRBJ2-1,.,TGTGCCACCAGTGGTCGGAGCATCTCCTACAATGAGCAGTTCTTC,CATSGRSISYNEQFF
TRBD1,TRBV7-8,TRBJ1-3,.,TGTGCCAGCAGCTCTAGATTTGCGTTTGGGACAGCAAGCTCTGGAAACACCATATATTTT,CASSSRFAFGTASSGNTIYF
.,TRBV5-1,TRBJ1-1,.,TGCGCCAGCAGCTTGGTTTGGGACAAGAACACTGAAGCTTTCTTT,CASSLVWDKNTEAFF
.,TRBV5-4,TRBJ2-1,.,TGTGCCAGCAGTCCAGGGCCTGCTAGCTACAATGAGCAGTTCTTC,CASSPGPASYNEQFF
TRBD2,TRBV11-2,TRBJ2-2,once,TGTGCCAGCAGCTTAGGGCCTAGCGGGGGCGGCACCGGGGAGCTGTTTTTT,CASSLGPSGGGTGELFF
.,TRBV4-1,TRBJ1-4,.,TGCGCCAGCAGCCAAGCCGGGCCCTACGAGGGTGAAAAACTGTTTTTT,CASSQAGPYEGEKLFF
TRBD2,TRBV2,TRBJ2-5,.,TGTGCCGTGTCGACTAGCGGGAGTTCAAAGGCCCAAGAGACCCAGTACTTC,CAVSTSGSSKAQETQYF
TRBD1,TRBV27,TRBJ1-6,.,TGTGCCAGCAGTCCGAGACAGGGGTATAATTCACCCCTCCACTTT,CASSPRQGYNSPLHF
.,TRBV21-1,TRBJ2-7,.,TGTGCCAGCAGCAAATCCTCCGGGACTAGCGGGAGAGCCCCCTACGAGCAGTACTTC,CASSKSSGTSGRAPYEQYF
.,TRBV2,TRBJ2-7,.,TGTGCCAGCATGAGGGAGGTGGCGTACTTC,CASMREVAYF
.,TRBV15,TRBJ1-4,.,TGTGCCACCGCACAGCCTAATGAAAAACTGTTTTTT,CATAQPNEKLFF
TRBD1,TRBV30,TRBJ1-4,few,TGTGCCTGGAGTGGGGGACAGGGGGTAGGAAAACTGTTTTTT,CAWSGGQGVGKLFF
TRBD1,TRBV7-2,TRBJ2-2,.,TGTGCCAGCAGCCCAGACAGGGTGGGCGGGGAGCTGTTTTTT,CASSPDRVGGELFF
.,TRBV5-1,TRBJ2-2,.,TGCGCCAGCAGCTCCGACATGAACACCGGGGAGCTGTTTTTT,CASSSDMNTGELFF
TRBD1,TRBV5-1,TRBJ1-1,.,TGCGCCAGCAGCCATACTGACAGGGCGAACACTGAAGCTTTCTTT,CASSHTDRANTEAFF
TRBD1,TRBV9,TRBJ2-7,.,TGTGCCAGCAGCCCCACCGGGACAGTGGACGTTCAGTACTTC,CASSPTGTVDVQYF
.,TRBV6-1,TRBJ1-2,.,TGTGCCGGTGGACACCCGGGCGGTGGCTACACCTTC,CAGGHPGGGYTF
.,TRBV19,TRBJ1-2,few,TGTGCCAGTAAATCGAGCGGCCACTATGGCTACACCTTC,CASKSSGHYGYTF
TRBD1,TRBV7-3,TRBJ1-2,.,TGTGCCAGCAGCTTAACTGGGACAGGGATAACGGGCTACACCTTC,CASSLTGTGITGYTF
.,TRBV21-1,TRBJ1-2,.,TGTGCCAGCAGCAAAGGCCAGGGGGTAACCTATGGCTACACCTTC,CASSKGQGVTYGYTF
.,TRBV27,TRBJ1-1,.,TGTGCCAGCAGTATCCAACAGGGGAACACTGAAGCTTTCTTT,CASSIQQGNTEAFF
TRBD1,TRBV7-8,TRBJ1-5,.,TGTGCCAGCAGCTTAGGGACAGGTTTTGGTCCCCAGCATTTT,CASSLGTGFGPQHF
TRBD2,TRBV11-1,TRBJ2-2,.,TGTGCCAGCAGCTCCCGGGGAGGGGCAGGCACCGGGGAGCTGTTTTTT,CASSSRGGAGTGELFF
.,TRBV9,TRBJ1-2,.,TGTGCCAGCAGCTTCGACAGTAGTGGCGTAGGGGGCTACACCTTC,CASSFDSSGVGGYTF
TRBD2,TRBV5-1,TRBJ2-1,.,TGCGCCAGCAGCTCAGGGACTAGCGGTTATAATGAGCAGTTCTTC,CASSSGTSGYNEQFF
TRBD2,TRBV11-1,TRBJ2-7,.,TGTGCCAGCAGCTTATCTCCTAGCGGGAGTGCTTACGAGCAGTACTTC,CASSLSPSGSAYEQYF
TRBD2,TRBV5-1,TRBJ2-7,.,TGCGCCAGCAGCTATAGCGGGTCCTCCTACGAGCAGTACTTC,CASSYSGSSYEQYF
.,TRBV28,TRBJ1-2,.,TGTGCCAGCAGTTTATTTAACAGGGTTGAGGGCTACACCTTC,CASSLFNRVEGYTF
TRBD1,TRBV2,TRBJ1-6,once,TGTGCCAGTGGTTCGGGACAGGGACATTCACCCCTCCACTTT,CASGSGQGHSPLHF
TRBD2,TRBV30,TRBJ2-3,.,TGTGCCTCTAGCGGGGCTAGCACAGATACGCAGTATTTT,CASSGASTDTQYF
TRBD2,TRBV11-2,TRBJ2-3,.,TGTGCCAGCAGCTTACCCGGGACTAGCGGGAGAGGTGGAGATACGCAGTATTTT,CASSLPGTSGRGGDTQYF
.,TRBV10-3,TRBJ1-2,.,TGTGCCATCAGTGAGCAGTCCGCCCGTTATGGCTACACCTTC,CAISEQSARYGYTF
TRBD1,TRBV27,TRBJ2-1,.,TGTGCCAGCAGCCACAAACCAGGGGGCTCCTACAATGAGCAGTTCTTC,CASSHKPGGSYNEQFF
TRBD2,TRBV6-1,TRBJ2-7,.,TGTGCCAGCAGTGAACAGGGGACTAGCCGCGAGCAGTACTTC,CASSEQGTSREQYF
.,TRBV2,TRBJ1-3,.,TGTGCCAGCAGAGTCTTGAGGACAGAGGTCCCTGGAAACACCATATATTTT,CASRVLRTEVPGNTIYF
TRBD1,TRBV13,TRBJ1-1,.,TGTGCCAGCAGCTCCGGACAGGGAGGCACTGAAGCTTTCTTT,CASSSGQGGTEAFF